A selection of T cell receptor beta chains follows, all from one sample in a study of T cell changes during pregnancy in multiple sclerosis. Method: immunoSEQ multiplex PCR; TCRdb's copy keeps in-frame clones and lacks some. The sample contains 71,000 or so clones, roughly nine tenths of which appear only once. Material: peripheral blood, obtained in the third trimester of pregnancy. These receptors were obtained from a female donor with multiple sclerosis, enrolled in a pregnancy study. Both conserved end residues are part of each CDR3. Fields, in order: clone size, V gene, J gene, D gene, CDR3 DNA, CDR3 protein. A D gene is named only where the DNA matches it firmly. The size of a clone is reported for some rows only, either as once, few or many, or as a class for expanded clones.

>-|TRBV7-9|TRBJ2-1|-
TGTGCCAGCAGTTTAGCAAGCTCTTTTTACAATGAGCAGTTCTTC
CASSLASSFYNEQFF
>-|TRBV6-1|TRBJ2-7|TRBD1
TGTGCCAGCACGGGACAGGCGGTCTTCGGCGAGCAGTACTTC
CASTGQAVFGEQYF
>-|TRBV5-4|TRBJ2-7|TRBD2
TGTGCCAGCAGCTTGAGGGTAGCGGGGTTCCACGAGCAGTACTTC
CASSLRVAGFHEQYF
>once|TRBV10-3|TRBJ2-2|-
TGTGCCATTCTACAGGGTTATGACACCGGGGAGCTGTTTTTT
CAILQGYDTGELFF
>few|TRBV5-1|TRBJ1-1|-
TGCGCCAGCAGCTTGACAGGGTCGGGCACTGAAGCTTTCTTT
CASSLTGSGTEAFF
>-|TRBV4-1|TRBJ2-1|TRBD2
TGCGCCAGCAGCCAACTAGCGGGAGGCTACAATGAGCAGTTCTTC
CASSQLAGGYNEQFF
>-|TRBV7-6|TRBJ1-2|TRBD1
TGTGCCAGCAGCTTAAATACGGACAGGCAAAACTATGGCTACACCTTC
CASSLNTDRQNYGYTF
>once|TRBV4-1|TRBJ1-5|-
TGCGCCAGCAGCCCCAAAGGGGATAGCAATCAGCCCCAGCATTTT
CASSPKGDSNQPQHF
>-|TRBV7-3|TRBJ2-1|TRBD2
TGTGCCAGCAGCCCGACTAGCGGGGATTACAATGAGCAGTTCTTC
CASSPTSGDYNEQFF
>-|TRBV30|TRBJ1-5|-
TGTGCCTGGAGTACTACGGTTCGCCAGCCCCAGCATTTT
CAWSTTVRQPQHF
>-|TRBV11-2|TRBJ1-4|-
TGTGCCAGCAGCTTTAATCAAGGGGATGAAAAACTGTTTTTT
CASSFNQGDEKLFF
>-|TRBV6-5|TRBJ2-2|TRBD2
TGTGCCACCCGCGGCGGGAGGGCCACCGGGGAGCTGTTTTTT
CATRGGRATGELFF
>-|TRBV19|TRBJ2-1|-
TGTGCCAGTAGTAATGGAATAAGACAGGGAGGTATTTGGGACAATGAGCAGTTCTTC
CASSNGIRQGGIWDNEQFF
>-|TRBV7-2|TRBJ2-5|TRBD2
TGTGCCAGCGGCGGGGGAAGAGAGACCCAGTACTTC
CASGGGRETQYF
>-|TRBV4-2|TRBJ2-3|TRBD2
TGTGCCAGCAGCCAAGACTCTCTAGCGGGAGTAAGCACAGATACGCAGTATTTT
CASSQDSLAGVSTDTQYF
>-|TRBV5-1|TRBJ1-2|-
TGCGCCAGCAGCTTGTACTCGGGGGGGGGTGACGGCTACACCTTC
CASSLYSGGGDGYTF
>-|TRBV6-1|TRBJ2-3|TRBD2
TGTGCCAGCATCCAGGGACTAGCGGGTGCAGATACGCAGTATTTT
CASIQGLAGADTQYF
>-|TRBV5-4|TRBJ1-4|-
TGTGCCAGCAGCTTGGCCGTCAAGGGAGGGAATGAAAAACTGTTTTTT
CASSLAVKGGNEKLFF
>-|TRBV2|TRBJ2-5|TRBD2
TGTGCCATAACGACCGGGACTAAAGAGACCCAGTACTTC
CAITTGTKETQYF
>few|TRBV19|TRBJ1-1|TRBD1
TGTGCCAGTAGTATTACAGGGGTCATCACTGAAGCTTTCTTT
CASSITGVITEAFF
>few|TRBV27|TRBJ2-6|-
TGTGCCAGCAGTTTATATAGCTCTGGGGCCAACGTCCTGACTTTC
CASSLYSSGANVLTF
>few|TRBV9|TRBJ2-7|-
TGTGCCAGCAGCCCCGGGGAGGAACCCTACGAGCAGTACTTC
CASSPGEEPYEQYF
>-|TRBV19|TRBJ2-7|TRBD2
TGTGCCAGTGCGGTCCTAGCGGTTTCCTCCTACGAGCAGTACTTC
CASAVLAVSSYEQYF
>-|TRBV7-2|TRBJ2-7|TRBD1
TGTGCCAGCAGCTTAGCGGGACAGGGGGCCAGGAACTACGAGCAGTACTTC
CASSLAGQGARNYEQYF
>-|TRBV18|TRBJ1-5|TRBD1
TGTGCCAGCTCACCACGACAGGGAGATCAGCCCCAGCATTTT
CASSPRQGDQPQHF
>-|TRBV10-1|TRBJ2-3|TRBD2
TGCGCCAGCAGTGAGTCGCTAGCGGGAGGCACAGATACGCAGTATTTT
CASSESLAGGTDTQYF
>-|TRBV19|TRBJ1-2|TRBD1
TGTGCCAGTAGTCAAAGCCAACAGGGGGCCGGGACCTTC
CASSQSQQGAGTF
>-|TRBV30|TRBJ1-1|-
TGTGCCTGGAGTGTACAAAGCGACACTGAAGCTTTCTTT
CAWSVQSDTEAFF
>-|TRBV14|TRBJ1-2|TRBD1
TGTGCCAGCAGCCGACAGGGCAATGTTAACTATGGCTACACCTTC
CASSRQGNVNYGYTF
>-|TRBV7-2|TRBJ1-1|-
TGTGCCAGCAGCGCGAAGGGGTTGAACACTGAAGCTTTCTTT
CASSAKGLNTEAFF
>-|TRBV27|TRBJ1-2|-
TGTGCCAGCAGTTCCAGGGAGGGGTTCTATGGCTACACCTTC
CASSSREGFYGYTF
>-|TRBV18|TRBJ2-1|TRBD1
TGTGCCAGCTCACCTCGGACAGGGTGGGACAATGAGCAGTTCTTC
CASSPRTGWDNEQFF
>-|TRBV25-1|TRBJ2-7|TRBD1
TGTGCCAGCAGTGAACAGGGGGTAGGGCACGAGCAGTACTTC
CASSEQGVGHEQYF
>-|TRBV18|TRBJ2-7|TRBD1
TGTGCCAGCTCACCAGGGGTTGGGGGACAGGGGTCCTACGAGCAGTACTTC
CASSPGVGGQGSYEQYF
>-|TRBV11-2|TRBJ2-5|TRBD1
TGTGCCAGCAGCACAGGGGGTACAGCCCAGGAGACCCAGTACTTC
CASSTGGTAQETQYF
>-|TRBV5-1|TRBJ2-3|-
TGCGCCAGCAGCCCCGGAAGGGAGAAATCAGATACGCAGTATTTT
CASSPGREKSDTQYF
>-|TRBV28|TRBJ1-2|TRBD1
TGTGCCAGCAGTTTGGACAGGGCGCATGGCTACACCTTC
CASSLDRAHGYTF
>-|TRBV2|TRBJ2-2|-
TGTGCCAGCAGTCCACAGGGTCGAGAAGGATCCGGGGAGCTGTTTTTT
CASSPQGREGSGELFF
>-|TRBV11-2|TRBJ1-3|-
TGTGCCAGCAGCCCGGAACAGGTTGGAAGAAACACCATATATTTT
CASSPEQVGRNTIYF
>-|TRBV4-1|TRBJ1-5|-
TGCGCCAGCAGCCAAGAGTGGGCTAGCAATCAGCCCCAGCATTTT
CASSQEWASNQPQHF
>-|TRBV18|TRBJ2-1|-
TGTGCCAGCTCACCATCGGAGGGGGCGGCCAATGAGCAGTTCTTC
CASSPSEGAANEQFF
>once|TRBV7-9|TRBJ2-5|-
TGTGCCAGCAGCTTGTCAGGGACATCAGAGACCCAGTACTTC
CASSLSGTSETQYF
>-|TRBV7-8|TRBJ2-1|-
TGTGCCAGCAGCGCCAGATACAATGAGCAGTTCTTC
CASSARYNEQFF
>once|TRBV4-2|TRBJ2-5|-
TGTGCCAGCAGCCCTCGGGGTAGCGGCCAAGAGACCCAGTACTTC
CASSPRGSGQETQYF
>-|TRBV7-9|TRBJ1-1|-
TGTGCCAGCAGCTCAAACAGGCCTGAAGCTTTCTTT
CASSSNRPEAFF